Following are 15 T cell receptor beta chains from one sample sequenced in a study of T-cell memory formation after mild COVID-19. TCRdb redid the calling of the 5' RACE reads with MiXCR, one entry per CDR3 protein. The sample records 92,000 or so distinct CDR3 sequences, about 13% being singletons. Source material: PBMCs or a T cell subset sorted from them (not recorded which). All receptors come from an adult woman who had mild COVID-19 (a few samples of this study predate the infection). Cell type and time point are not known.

The CDR3 nucleotides read TGTGCCAGCAGTTTGTCTAGCGGGGTCTCCTACGAGCAGTACTTC. Protein sequence: CASSLSSGVSYEQYF. The V gene is TRBV12-3 or TRBV12-4, the J gene TRBJ2-7, with 9 positions matching TRBD2. The CDR3 has 15 amino acids. Unmatched junction bases numbered 3, after V lost 3 bases and J lost 0 bases.

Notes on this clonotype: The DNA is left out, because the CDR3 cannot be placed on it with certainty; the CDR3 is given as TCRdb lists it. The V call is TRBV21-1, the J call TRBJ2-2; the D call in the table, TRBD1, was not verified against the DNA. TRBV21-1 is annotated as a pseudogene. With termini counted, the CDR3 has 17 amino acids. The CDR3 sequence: CASSKVASGTGSGELFF.

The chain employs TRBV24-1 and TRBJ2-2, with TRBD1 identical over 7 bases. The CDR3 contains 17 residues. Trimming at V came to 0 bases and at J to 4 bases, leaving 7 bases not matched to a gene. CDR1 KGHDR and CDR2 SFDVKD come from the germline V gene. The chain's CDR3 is CATSDLGHSGGTGELFF. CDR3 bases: TGTGCCACCAGTGATTTGGGACACTCAGGGGGCACCGGGGAGCTGTTTTTT.

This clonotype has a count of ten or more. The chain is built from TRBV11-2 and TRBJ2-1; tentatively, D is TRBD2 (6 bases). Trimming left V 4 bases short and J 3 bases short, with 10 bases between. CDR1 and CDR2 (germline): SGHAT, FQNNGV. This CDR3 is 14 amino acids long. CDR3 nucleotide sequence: TGTGCCAGCAGCTCGGGACTTATCTACAATGAGCAGTTCTTC. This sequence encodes CASSSGLIYNEQFF.

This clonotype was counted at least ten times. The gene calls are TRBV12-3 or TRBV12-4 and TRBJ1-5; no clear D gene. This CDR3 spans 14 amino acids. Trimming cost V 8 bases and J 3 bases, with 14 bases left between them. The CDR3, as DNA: TGTGCCAGCTCTCTTGGCAGGTACAATCAGCCCCAGCATTTT. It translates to CASSLGRYNQPQHF.

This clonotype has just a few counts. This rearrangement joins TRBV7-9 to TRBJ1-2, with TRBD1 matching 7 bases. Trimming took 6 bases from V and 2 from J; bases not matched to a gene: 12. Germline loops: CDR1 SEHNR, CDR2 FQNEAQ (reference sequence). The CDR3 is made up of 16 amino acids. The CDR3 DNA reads TGTGCCAGCAGGAGTAACTCCGGGACAGTGAACTATGGCTACACCTTC. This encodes CASRSNSGTVNYGYTF.

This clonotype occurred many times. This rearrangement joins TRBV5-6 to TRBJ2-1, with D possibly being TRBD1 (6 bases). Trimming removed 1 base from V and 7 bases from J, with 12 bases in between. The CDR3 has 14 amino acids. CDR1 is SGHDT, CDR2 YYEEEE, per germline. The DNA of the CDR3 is TGTGCCAGCAGCTTGCGGCAGGGGATAAATGAGCAGTTCTTC. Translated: CASSLRQGINEQFF.

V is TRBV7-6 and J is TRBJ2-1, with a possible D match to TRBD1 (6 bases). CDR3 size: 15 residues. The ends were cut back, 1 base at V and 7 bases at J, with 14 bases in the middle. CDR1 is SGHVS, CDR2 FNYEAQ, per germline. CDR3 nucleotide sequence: TGTGCCAGCAGCTTAGAGCAGGGGCCGATGAATGAGCAGTTCTTC. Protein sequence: CASSLEQGPMNEQFF.

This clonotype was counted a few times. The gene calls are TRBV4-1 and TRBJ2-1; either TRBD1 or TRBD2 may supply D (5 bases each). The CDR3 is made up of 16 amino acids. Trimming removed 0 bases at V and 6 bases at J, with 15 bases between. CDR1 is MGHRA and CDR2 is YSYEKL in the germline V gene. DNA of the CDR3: TGCGCCAGCAGCCAAGAGCCGGGAAGGGGTGGCAATGAGCAGTTCTTC. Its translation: CASSQEPGRGGNEQFF.

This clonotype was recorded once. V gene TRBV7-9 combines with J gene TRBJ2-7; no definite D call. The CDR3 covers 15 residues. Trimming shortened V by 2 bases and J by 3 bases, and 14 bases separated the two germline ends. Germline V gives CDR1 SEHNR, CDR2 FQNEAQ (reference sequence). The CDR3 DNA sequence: TGTGCCAGCAGCTTACCCCCGGGCGACTTCTACGAGCAGTACTTC. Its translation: CASSLPPGDFYEQYF. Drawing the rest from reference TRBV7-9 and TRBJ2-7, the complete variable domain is DTGVSQNPRHKITKRGQNVTFRCDPISEHNRLYWYRQTLGQGPEFLTYFQNEAQLEKSRLLSDRFSAERPKGSFSTLEIQRTEQGDSAMYLCASSLPPGDFYEQYFGPGTRLTVT.

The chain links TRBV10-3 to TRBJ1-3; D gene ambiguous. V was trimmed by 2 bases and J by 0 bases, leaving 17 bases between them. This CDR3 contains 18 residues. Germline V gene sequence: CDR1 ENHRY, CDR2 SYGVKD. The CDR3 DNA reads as TGTGCCATCAGTGAGGTCGGAGCGATAATTTCCTCTGGAAACACCATATATTTT. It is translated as CAISEVGAIISSGNTIYF.

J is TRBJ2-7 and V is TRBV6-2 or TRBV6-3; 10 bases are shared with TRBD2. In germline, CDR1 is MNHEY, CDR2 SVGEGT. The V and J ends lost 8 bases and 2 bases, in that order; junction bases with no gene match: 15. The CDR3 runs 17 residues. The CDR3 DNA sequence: TGTGCCAGCCTCAGTTTGCCCGGGACTAGCGACACCTACGAGCAGTACTTC. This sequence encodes CASLSLPGTSDTYEQYF.

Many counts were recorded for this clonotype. The CDR3 here is CASSQDRPGLVYNEQFF. CDR3 in DNA: TGCGCCAGCAGCCAAGACCGCCCGGGACTAGTCTACAATGAGCAGTTCTTC. The genes are TRBV4-3 and TRBJ2-1, with TRBD2 matching 8 bases. The junction had 7 bases not matched to a gene; V was cut back by 0 bases and J by 3 bases. This CDR3 comprises 17 residues. CDR1 is LGHNA and CDR2 is YSLEER in the germline V gene.

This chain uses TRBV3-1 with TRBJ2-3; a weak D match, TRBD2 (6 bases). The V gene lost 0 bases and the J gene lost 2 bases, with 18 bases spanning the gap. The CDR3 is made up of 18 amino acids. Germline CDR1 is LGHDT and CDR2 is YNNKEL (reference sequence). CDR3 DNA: TGTGCCAGCAGCCAAGACAGGGTTGGGGACTTTGACACAGATACGCAGTATTTT. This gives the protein CASSQDRVGDFDTDTQYF.

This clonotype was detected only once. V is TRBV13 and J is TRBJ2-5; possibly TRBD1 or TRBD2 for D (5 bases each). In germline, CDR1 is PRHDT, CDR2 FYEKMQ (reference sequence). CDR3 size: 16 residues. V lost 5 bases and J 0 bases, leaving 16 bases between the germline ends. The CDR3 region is CASSPRRGPYQETQYF. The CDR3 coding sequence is TGTGCCAGCAGCCCCCGAAGGGGACCGTACCAAGAGACCCAGTACTTC.